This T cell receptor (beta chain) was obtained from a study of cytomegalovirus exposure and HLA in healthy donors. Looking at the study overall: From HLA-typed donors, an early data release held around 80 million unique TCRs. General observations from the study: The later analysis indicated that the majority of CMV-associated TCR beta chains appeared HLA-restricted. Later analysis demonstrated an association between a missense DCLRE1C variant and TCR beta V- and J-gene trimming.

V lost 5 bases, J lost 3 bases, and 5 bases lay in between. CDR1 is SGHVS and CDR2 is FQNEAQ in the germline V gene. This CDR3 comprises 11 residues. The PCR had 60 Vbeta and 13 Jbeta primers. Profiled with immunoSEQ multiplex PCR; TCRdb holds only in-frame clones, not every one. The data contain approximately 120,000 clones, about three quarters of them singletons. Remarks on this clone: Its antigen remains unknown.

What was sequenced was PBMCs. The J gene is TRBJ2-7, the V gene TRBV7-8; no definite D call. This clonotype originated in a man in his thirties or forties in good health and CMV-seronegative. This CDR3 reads CASSINYEQYF. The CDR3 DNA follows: TGTGCCAGCAGCATTAACTACGAGCAGTACTTC.